This is a list of T cell receptor beta chains from one sample in a study of OX40 agonist ivuxolimab in advanced cancers. TCRdb's table, derived via immunoSEQ multiplex PCR, lists solely in-frame clones and lacks some. Altogether about 79,000 clones are present, about 90% being singletons, with the ten largest covering less than 0.35%. The source was CD4+ or CD8+ T cells sorted from blood, collected in a trial of the OX40 agonist ivuxolimab. These receptors were obtained from an adult with an advanced solid tumor such as melanoma, head and neck, liver or kidney cancer. CDR3s leave out the opening cysteine and the closing phenylalanine or tryptophan. The order of the fields is CDR3 protein, J gene, V gene.

cdr3_aa: ASRFDRDGGYT
j_call: TRBJ1-2
v_call: TRBV12-2

cdr3_aa: ASVSRDSPLKGYT
j_call: TRBJ1-2
v_call: TRBV19

cdr3_aa: ASSFPTFRGYT
j_call: TRBJ1-2
v_call: TRBV5-8

cdr3_aa: AWSVQDDSYEQY
j_call: TRBJ2-7
v_call: TRBV30

cdr3_aa: ASSLGDTYEQY
j_call: TRBJ2-7
v_call: TRBV7-8

cdr3_aa: ASRTSGAYNEQF
j_call: TRBJ2-1
v_call: TRBV7-9

cdr3_aa: ASSPGTSGGPQETQY
j_call: TRBJ2-5
v_call: TRBV7-8

cdr3_aa: ASSVAQRSTDTQY
j_call: TRBJ2-3
v_call: TRBV9

cdr3_aa: ASSMDSRNYGYT
j_call: TRBJ1-2
v_call: TRBV19

cdr3_aa: ATSRGDGIYGYT
j_call: TRBJ1-2
v_call: TRBV15